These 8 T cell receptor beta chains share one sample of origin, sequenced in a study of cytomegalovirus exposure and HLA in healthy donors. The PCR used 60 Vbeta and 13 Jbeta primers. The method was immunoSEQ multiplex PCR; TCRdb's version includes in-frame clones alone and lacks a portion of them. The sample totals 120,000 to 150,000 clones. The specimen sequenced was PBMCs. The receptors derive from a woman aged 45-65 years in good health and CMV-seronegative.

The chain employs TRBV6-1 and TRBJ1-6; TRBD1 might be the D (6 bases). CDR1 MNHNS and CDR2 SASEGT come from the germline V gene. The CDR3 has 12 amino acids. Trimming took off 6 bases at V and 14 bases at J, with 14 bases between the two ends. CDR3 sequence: CASRAQGFTLHF. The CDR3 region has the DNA TGTGCCAGCAGGGCTCAGGGGTTCACCCTCCACTTT.

The CDR3 reads CASSFPTRDGNTIYF. The CDR3 DNA sequence: TGTGCCAGCAGCTTTCCGACGCGGGATGGAAACACCATATATTTT. V and J are TRBV13 and TRBJ1-3; D ambiguous. The germline V gene encodes CDR1 PRHDT and CDR2 FYEKMQ (reference sequence). V was shortened by 3 bases and J by 3 bases, with 12 bases between the two germline ends. The CDR3 is 15 amino acids.

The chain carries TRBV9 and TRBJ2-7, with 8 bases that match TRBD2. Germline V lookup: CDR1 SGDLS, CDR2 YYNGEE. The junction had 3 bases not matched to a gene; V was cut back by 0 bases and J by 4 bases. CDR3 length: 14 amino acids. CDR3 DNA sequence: TGTGCCAGCAGCGTAGGCGGGGGGAGATACGAGCAGTACTTC. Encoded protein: CASSVGGGRYEQYF.

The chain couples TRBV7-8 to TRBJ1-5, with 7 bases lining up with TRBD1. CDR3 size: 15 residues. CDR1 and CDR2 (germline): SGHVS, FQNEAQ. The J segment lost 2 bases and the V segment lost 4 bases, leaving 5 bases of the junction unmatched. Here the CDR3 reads CASSSNRGGNQPQHF. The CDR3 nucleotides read TGTGCCAGCAGCTCCAACAGGGGTGGCAATCAGCCCCAGCATTTT.

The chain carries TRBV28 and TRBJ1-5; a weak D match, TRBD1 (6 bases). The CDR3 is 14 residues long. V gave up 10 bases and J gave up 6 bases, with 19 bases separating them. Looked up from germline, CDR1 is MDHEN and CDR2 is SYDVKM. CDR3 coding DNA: TGTGCCACCTTGGGGGCAGGGCGGACTCAGCCCCAGCATTTT. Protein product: CATLGAGRTQPQHF.

CDR3 residues: CASSQVGIAEETQYF. As DNA, the CDR3 is TGCGCCAGCAGCCAAGTCGGTATAGCGGAAGAGACCCAGTACTTC. The rearrangement links TRBV4-1 to TRBJ2-5; a weak D match, TRBD2 (6 bases). V was clipped by 1 base and J by 3 bases, with 12 bases between them. There are 15 residues in the CDR3. The germline V gene encodes CDR1 MGHRA and CDR2 YSYEKL.

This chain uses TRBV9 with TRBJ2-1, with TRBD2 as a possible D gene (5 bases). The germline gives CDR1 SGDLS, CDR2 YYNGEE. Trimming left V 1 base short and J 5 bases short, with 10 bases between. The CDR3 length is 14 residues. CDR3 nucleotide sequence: TGTGCCAGCAGCGTACGGTGGGAGCACAATGAGCAGTTCTTC. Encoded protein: CASSVRWEHNEQFF.

The CDR3 protein is CSASGADTQYF. The CDR3 nucleotides are TGCAGTGCGAGCGGCGCAGATACGCAGTATTTT. The chain couples TRBV20-1 to TRBJ2-3; weak D call: TRBD2 (5 bases). The CDR3 covers 11 residues. V was trimmed by 6 bases and J by 4 bases, leaving 8 bases between them. The V gene's germline CDR1 is DFQATT and CDR2 SNEGSKA (reference sequence).